This T cell receptor (beta chain) came from a study of CD8+ T cells in alopecia areata (dated by TCRdb to the late 2010s). In terms of the full investigation: In both human patients and the C3H/HeJ mouse model, the study applied high-throughput TCRbeta sequencing to look at T cell clonal expansion in alopecia areata. TCRbeta CDR3 regions were amplified by immunoSEQ multiplex PCR with 35 Vbeta forward and 13 Jbeta reverse primers. The RNA source kit depended on sample type: the PAXgene miRNA kit for fixed scalp, the miRNeasy kit for PBMCs, and the RNeasy kit for mouse skin. On the human side, TCRbeta sequencing was run on scalp tissue and on sorted CD4+ and CD8+ peripheral blood T cells from healthy controls and from alopecia areata patients with either patchy or totalis/universalis disease. Scalp clonality was compared across normal scalp (n=4), patchy alopecia areata scalp (n=8), and alopecia totalis/universalis scalp (n=8).

The CDR3 runs 15 amino acids, cysteine and phenylalanine included. Only CDR3 DNA is held: 45 bases, read in frame from base 1. V and J lose 5 bases and 1 base, and a span of 14 bases separates them. For CDR1 and CDR2, the germline V gene (reference sequence) lists SEHNR and FQNEAQ. Receptor amplification or capture employed the immunoSEQ multiplex PCR assay. RNA was extracted from all samples and reverse transcribed into cDNA as template for TCR sequencing. First-strand cDNA was synthesized with SuperScript III using a 2:1 mix of oligo-dT and random hexamers. A synthetic immune receptor repertoire was used to assess amplification bias, and residual bias was removed computationally. On the study's bioinformatics: Raw reads were preprocessed to remove errors, and CDR3 was defined according to IMGT conventions as the region from the conserved cysteine to phenylalanine. Clonality was calculated as 1 minus Shannon entropy normalized by log2 of the number of productive unique TCRs. Whether each scalp clone was CD4 or CD8 was inferred by checking scalp TCRbeta sequences against the CD4 and CD8 repertoires from sorted blood. TCRdb's version of the immuneACCESS table is confined to in-frame rearrangements and falls short of the full clone set. An unresolved V gene accounts for under half of the shortfall where checked; the remainder is of unknown origin. That table furnishes V, J and clone size, whereas the DNA furnished D and trimming. The sample table records 90,000 to 120,000 clones; approximately 59% of these occur just once. More than 20% of the sample rests with the top ten.

Remarks on this clone: What this receptor recognizes is not known. No much larger clone exists at a distance of one base, and base qualities are not known.

Broad study findings and their caveats: Compared with normal scalp, lesional scalp, particularly in alopecia totalis/universalis, had higher clonality and more expanded CD8+ clones, which suggests antigenic drive. Scalp TCR repertoire analysis is complicated because resident alphabeta T cells in normal human skin are also sequenced, whereas mouse skin is dominated by gammadelta T cells. Shared TCR sequences between patients were less evident than in mice, which may be partly attributable to HLA diversity in the patient population.

PBMCs were isolated by density centrifugation and stained for CD3, CD4 and CD8, and CD4+ and CD8+ T cells were sorted on a FACSAria. Scalp biopsies and blood samples were provided by unaffected controls. This TCR was sampled from a human donor in good health. The specimen was CD8+ T cells sorted from blood. The sequence links TRBV7-9 to TRBJ1-2; TRBD1 is a possible D gene, resting on 6 matching bases. The CDR3 here reads CASSVLGAINYGYTF. The DNA reads as follows: TGTGCCAGCAGCGTCTTGGGGGCTATTAACTATGGCTACACCTTC. This CDR3, with the reference TRBV7-9 and TRBJ1-2 proteins standing in past its ends, gives the full variable domain DTGVSQNPRHKITKRGQNVTFRCDPISEHNRLYWYRQTLGQGPEFLTYFQNEAQLEKSRLLSDRFSAERPKGSFSTLEIQRTEQGDSAMYLCASSVLGAINYGYTFGSGTRLTVV.